These 3 T cell receptor beta chains came from one sample sequenced in a study of T cell repertoires in cytomegalovirus infection. MiXCR, applied by TCRdb to the reads, yields one record per CDR3 protein. The data contain 110,000 to 150,000 distinct CDR3 sequences, roughly 6% of them singletons. The source material was PBMCs. The receptors were gathered from a human donor in good health (CMV status not recorded). Some clones in this sample may be carry-over from other donors' samples.

This clonotype was detected many times. This chain uses TRBV7-3 with TRBJ1-4; D not certain. Germline V gene data show CDR1 as SGHTA and CDR2 as FQGTGA. V lost 5 bases, J lost 0 bases, and 10 bases lay in between. The CDR3 covers 15 residues. The CDR3 loop is CASSLQSATNEKLFF. The CDR3 region has the DNA TGTGCCAGCAGCCTGCAGAGTGCAACTAATGAAAAACTGTTTTTT.

This clonotype was observed at least ten times. This chain connects TRBV28 to TRBJ1-6; perhaps TRBD1 as D (6 bases). The germline V and J ends were trimmed by 6 bases and 7 bases, with 10 bases remaining between them. The V gene's germline CDR1 is MDHEN and CDR2 SYDVKM. This CDR3 contains 13 residues. In nucleotides, the CDR3 is TGTGCCAGCAGGCCCGGACAGAATTCACCCCTCCACTTT. Its protein product is CASRPGQNSPLHF.

This clonotype was detected many times. CDR3 nucleotide sequence: TGTGCCACTATAGACAGGGCTGAGTCTGGGGCCAACGTCCTGACTTTC. It is translated as CATIDRAESGANVLTF. This chain links TRBV7-8 with TRBJ2-6; 7 bases line up with TRBD1. Losses at the gene ends were 10 bases for V and 1 base for J; bases not matched to a gene: 10. Germline V gene lookup returns CDR1 SGHVS and CDR2 FQNEAQ. This CDR3 has 16 residues.